Listed below are T cell receptor beta chains from one sample, sequenced in a study of blood T cell repertoires in COVID-19. Assay: immunoSEQ multiplex PCR; the TCRdb copy retains only in-frame clones and omits some. In the table there are 90,000 or so clones, around four fifths of which are singletons. Input material: peripheral blood. All receptors derive from a human donor in a cohort sampled during active COVID-19. CDR3s include the opening cysteine and the closing phenylalanine or tryptophan. The D gene is left open where the match is weak. For some rows the clone size is stated as once, few or many, or as a class when expanded; others skip it.

clone_size: NA; d_call: NA; j_call: TRBJ2-1; v_call: TRBV7-3; cdr3_nt: TGTGCCAGCAGCTTTGGCAGATCCTACAATGAGCAGTTCTTC; cdr3_aa: CASSFGRSYNEQFF
clone_size: NA; d_call: TRBD2; j_call: TRBJ2-1; v_call: TRBV28; cdr3_nt: TGTGCCAGCAGACCGCCGGGACTAGCGAGCCGTTACAATGAGCAGTTCTTC; cdr3_aa: CASRPPGLASRYNEQFF
clone_size: NA; d_call: TRBD2; j_call: TRBJ2-7; v_call: TRBV3-1/TRBV3-2; cdr3_nt: TGTGCCAGCAGCCATACTAGCGGGGGACCCTACGAGCAGTACTTC; cdr3_aa: CASSHTSGGPYEQYF
clone_size: NA; d_call: TRBD2; j_call: TRBJ2-2; v_call: TRBV7-2; cdr3_nt: TGTGCCAGCAGCCCCCGGACTAGCGGAAACACCGGGGAGCTGTTTTTT; cdr3_aa: CASSPRTSGNTGELFF
clone_size: NA; d_call: NA; j_call: TRBJ2-1; v_call: TRBV20-1; cdr3_nt: TGCAGTGCTAGTTCCATGGGGGCCCCCCGGGGCAATGAGCAGTTCTTC; cdr3_aa: CSASSMGAPRGNEQFF
clone_size: NA; d_call: TRBD2; j_call: TRBJ2-1; v_call: TRBV30; cdr3_nt: TGTGCCTGGAGTATCGGACTAGCCCACAATGAGCAGTTCTTC; cdr3_aa: CAWSIGLAHNEQFF
clone_size: few; d_call: NA; j_call: TRBJ1-4; v_call: TRBV15; cdr3_nt: TGTGCCACCAGCAGAGTCAGGTTTGAAAAACTGTTTTTT; cdr3_aa: CATSRVRFEKLFF
clone_size: NA; d_call: TRBD1; j_call: TRBJ2-2; v_call: TRBV27; cdr3_nt: TGTGCCAGCGGAAGACAGGGGAGCTCCGGGGAGCTGTTTTTT; cdr3_aa: CASGRQGSSGELFF
clone_size: NA; d_call: NA; j_call: TRBJ1-2; v_call: TRBV5-1; cdr3_nt: TGCGCCAGCAGCTTGACGGTCAACTATGGCTACACCTTC; cdr3_aa: CASSLTVNYGYTF
clone_size: NA; d_call: NA; j_call: TRBJ2-7; v_call: TRBV6-4; cdr3_nt: TGTGCCAGCAGACTGGACGGGGGATACGAGCAGTACTTC; cdr3_aa: CASRLDGGYEQYF
clone_size: NA; d_call: NA; j_call: TRBJ1-5; v_call: TRBV12-3/TRBV12-4; cdr3_nt: TGTGCCAGCAGCGACATTAGCAATCAGCCCCAGCATTTT; cdr3_aa: CASSDISNQPQHF
clone_size: NA; d_call: TRBD2; j_call: TRBJ2-2; v_call: TRBV7-2; cdr3_nt: TGTGCCAGCAGCTTAGCGCCGGCTAGCGGTCCTTTGGGGGAGCTGTTTTTT; cdr3_aa: CASSLAPASGPLGELFF
clone_size: NA; d_call: TRBD1; j_call: TRBJ2-5; v_call: TRBV5-1; cdr3_nt: TGCGCCAGCAGCTTGGCCCCGTCAGGACAGGTGAGGCCCCAAGAGACCCAGTACTTC; cdr3_aa: CASSLAPSGQVRPQETQYF
clone_size: few; d_call: TRBD1; j_call: TRBJ1-5; v_call: TRBV19; cdr3_nt: TGTGCCAGTAGTATAGGACAGGGGCGTAATCAGCCCCAGCATTTT; cdr3_aa: CASSIGQGRNQPQHF
clone_size: NA; d_call: TRBD1; j_call: TRBJ1-6; v_call: TRBV28; cdr3_nt: TGTGCCAGCAGTATGACAGGGATGGATAATTCACCCCTCCACTTT; cdr3_aa: CASSMTGMDNSPLHF
clone_size: NA; d_call: TRBD1; j_call: TRBJ2-7; v_call: TRBV7-9; cdr3_nt: TGTGCCAGCAGTCGCCCGGGACAGGGATTTGTCGAGCAGTACTTC; cdr3_aa: CASSRPGQGFVEQYF
clone_size: once; d_call: TRBD2; j_call: TRBJ2-3; v_call: TRBV19; cdr3_nt: TGTGCCAGTAGTATGCGGGAGAGGACAGATACGCAGTATTTT; cdr3_aa: CASSMRERTDTQYF
clone_size: few; d_call: TRBD1; j_call: TRBJ1-6; v_call: TRBV5-8; cdr3_nt: TGTGCCAGCAGCTTGGATCTAGGGACAGACAGCTCCTATAATTCACCCCTCCACTTT; cdr3_aa: CASSLDLGTDSSYNSPLHF
clone_size: NA; d_call: NA; j_call: TRBJ1-2; v_call: TRBV21-1; cdr3_nt: TGTGCCAGCAGCAAAATAATCATGGGGACTGGGGTAGACAGGGGGCATAACTATGGCTACACCTTC; cdr3_aa: CASSKIIMGTGVDRGHNYGYTF
clone_size: NA; d_call: NA; j_call: TRBJ2-3; v_call: TRBV4-3; cdr3_nt: TGCGCCAGCAGCCAAGATCGGGCTAGCGCTAGCACAGATACGCAGTATTTT; cdr3_aa: CASSQDRASASTDTQYF
clone_size: NA; d_call: NA; j_call: TRBJ2-7; v_call: TRBV7-2; cdr3_nt: TGTGCCAGCAGCCGCGGAGGGGGCGGGGGGCTCTACGAGCAGTACTTC; cdr3_aa: CASSRGGGGGLYEQYF
clone_size: NA; d_call: NA; j_call: TRBJ2-2; v_call: TRBV2; cdr3_nt: TGTGCCAGCGGACAGAACTCGAACACCGGGGAGCTGTTTTTT; cdr3_aa: CASGQNSNTGELFF
clone_size: NA; d_call: NA; j_call: TRBJ1-6; v_call: TRBV28; cdr3_nt: TGTGCCGCGGGGTTGGGGTGGACGAATTCACCCCTCCACTTT; cdr3_aa: CAAGLGWTNSPLHF
clone_size: NA; d_call: NA; j_call: TRBJ2-3; v_call: TRBV7-3; cdr3_nt: TGTGCCAGCAGCTCCACTAGCTCCGCTACGCAGTATTTT; cdr3_aa: CASSSTSSATQYF
clone_size: few; d_call: TRBD1; j_call: TRBJ1-6; v_call: TRBV5-1; cdr3_nt: TGCGCCAGCAGGGGGGACAGCCCAAATTCACCCCTCCACTTT; cdr3_aa: CASRGDSPNSPLHF
clone_size: NA; d_call: NA; j_call: TRBJ1-4; v_call: TRBV7-2; cdr3_nt: TGTGCCAGCAGCTTAGGACTCGCCCTGCAAACTAATGAAAAACTGTTTTTT; cdr3_aa: CASSLGLALQTNEKLFF
clone_size: NA; d_call: NA; j_call: TRBJ2-5; v_call: TRBV6-5; cdr3_nt: TGTGCCAGCAGTTACTCGATACGCCAGGGGAGAGAGACCCAGTACTTC; cdr3_aa: CASSYSIRQGRETQYF